What follows are 20 T cell receptor beta chains derived from one specimen sequenced in a study of blood T cell repertoires in COVID-19. Clones were sequenced by immunoSEQ multiplex PCR, and TCRdb holds only the in-frame ones, with some missing. The table shows approximately 45,000 clones, with over 75% occurring only once. Source material: peripheral blood. These receptors were obtained from a human donor in a cohort sampled during active COVID-19.

J is TRBJ1-2 and V is TRBV10-3; possible D gene TRBD1, 6 bases. Trimming pared 0 bases from V and 2 bases from J, leaving 16 bases between. The CDR3 consists of 17 residues. From germline, CDR1 is ENHRY and CDR2 SYGVKD. The CDR3 region is CAISESAGAFSNYGYTF. DNA for the CDR3: TGTGCCATCAGTGAGTCGGCGGGGGCGTTCAGCAACTATGGCTACACCTTC.

This sequence joins TRBV5-1 and TRBJ1-1; D is ambiguous. CDR1 is SGHRS, CDR2 YFSETQ, per germline. The CDR3 consists of 13 residues. The V end was cut by 1 base, the J end by 9 bases, with 13 bases between. The CDR3, as DNA: TGCGCCAGCAGCTTGAATGAGGAGGGCCAAGCTTTCTTT. Amino acid sequence: CASSLNEEGQAFF.

The V call is TRBV12-3 or TRBV12-4, the J call TRBJ1-4; D uncertain. The length of the CDR3 is 13 residues. The V end lost 5 bases, the J end lost 6 bases, and 10 bases lay between the germline ends. The CDR3 region has the DNA TGTGCCAGCAGTCGCCAGGAAGATGAAAAACTGTTTTTT. Residues: CASSRQEDEKLFF.

The chain recombines TRBV18 with TRBJ1-1, with unresolved D. V was clipped by 1 base and J by 0 bases, with 12 bases between them. The CDR3 is 16 residues long. Germline V gene lookup returns CDR1 KGHSH and CDR2 LQKENI. Written as DNA, the CDR3 is TGTGCCAGCTCACCACTCGGGAAAGTTATGAACACTGAAGCTTTCTTT. Protein sequence: CASSPLGKVMNTEAFF.

The chain couples TRBV18 to TRBJ2-3; 7 nucleotides agree with TRBD2. The CDR3 totals 16 residues. V trimming: 3 bases; J trimming: 0 bases; junction bases outside the gene matches: 6. Germline lookup yields CDR1 KGHSH and CDR2 LQKENI. The CDR3 region is CASSPRLAVSTDTQYF. The CDR3 DNA reads TGTGCCAGCTCACCCAGGCTAGCGGTTAGCACAGATACGCAGTATTTT.

J is TRBJ2-7 and V is TRBV27; the match to TRBD2 covers 9 bases. Germline loops: CDR1 MNHEY, CDR2 SMNVEV (reference sequence). This CDR3 spans 15 amino acids. With V trimmed by 3 bases and J by 5 bases, 8 bases remained unmatched. The CDR3 region is CASSFSGSGENEQYF. As DNA, the CDR3 is TGTGCCAGCAGTTTTAGCGGGAGTGGGGAAAACGAGCAGTACTTC.

J is TRBJ1-2 and V is TRBV30; no clear D gene. Germline V gene sequence: CDR1 GTSNPN, CDR2 SVGIG (reference sequence). The CDR3 contains 12 residues. V gave up 4 bases and J gave up 0 bases, with 6 bases separating them. The CDR3: CAWIPANYGYTF. In nucleotides, the CDR3 is TGTGCCTGGATACCAGCTAACTATGGCTACACCTTC.

The V gene is TRBV4-3, the J gene TRBJ1-1; TRBD1 matches 8 bases. Germline V CDR1 and CDR2: LGHNA, YSLEER. V shed 4 bases, J shed 0 bases, and the junction held 4 bases outside the gene matches. The CDR3 covers 15 residues. The CDR3 region has the DNA TGCGCCAGCAGCCCGACGACAGGGGTGAACACTGAAGCTTTCTTT. It specifies CASSPTTGVNTEAFF.

CDR3 bases: TGCGCCAGCAGCAACCGGGAGAAACAAGAGACCCAGTACTTC. Translating gives CASSNREKQETQYF. The rearrangement uses TRBV5-1 and TRBJ2-5; TRBD2 is a possible D gene (6 bases). The germline CDR1 and CDR2 sequences are SGHRS and YFSETQ. Trimming removed 4 bases at V and 2 bases at J, with 12 bases between. The CDR3 length is 14 residues.

The rearrangement joins TRBV6-6 to TRBJ2-7, with D possibly being TRBD2 (6 bases). V shed 7 bases and J shed 5 bases, with 15 bases lying between them. This CDR3 has 13 amino acids. Germline CDR1 MNHNY, CDR2 SVGAGI (reference sequence). CDR3 residues: CASTGVYGDEQYF. DNA for the CDR3: TGTGCCAGCACGGGGGTTTACGGCGACGAGCAGTACTTC.

The V gene is TRBV12-3 or TRBV12-4, the J gene TRBJ2-5; a possible D gene is TRBD2 (6 bases). V was cut by 1 base and J by 6 bases, with 9 bases left in between. The CDR3 runs 13 residues. The CDR3 DNA is TGTGCCAGCAGTTTAGGGGGGGTGAAGACCCAGTACTTC. It is translated as CASSLGGVKTQYF.

This chain connects TRBV18 to TRBJ2-2; a possible D gene is TRBD1 (5 bases). The germline V gene encodes CDR1 KGHSH and CDR2 LQKENI. Trimming pared 3 bases from V and 4 bases from J, leaving 9 bases between. The CDR3 runs to 14 residues. The CDR3 protein is CASSPLDSTGELFF. CDR3 DNA sequence: TGTGCCAGCTCACCTCTAGACAGCACCGGGGAGCTGTTTTTT.

This clone was counted once. The chain links TRBV5-1 to TRBJ2-3; tentatively, D is TRBD2 (5 bases). Per germline, CDR1 SGHRS and CDR2 YFSETQ. The CDR3 consists of 15 residues. Between the trimmed V and J ends, which lost 6 bases and 1 base, there was a span of 15 bases. The CDR3 is CASTELGFGTDTQYF. The CDR3 region has the DNA TGCGCCAGCACCGAACTAGGTTTCGGCACAGATACGCAGTATTTT.

This clone occurred once. The chain links TRBV4-1 to TRBJ2-1; D uncertain. Germline V lookup: CDR1 MGHRA, CDR2 YSYEKL. Trimming left V 6 bases short and J 8 bases short, with 14 bases between. The CDR3 consists of 13 residues. The CDR3 DNA is TGCGCCAGCAGAACCACCTCCGGGTATGAGCAGTTCTTC. Protein sequence: CASRTTSGYEQFF.

The chain links TRBV6-6 to TRBJ1-5; 8 bases are shared with TRBD1. Germline CDR1 MNHNY, CDR2 SVGAGI (reference sequence). V was clipped by 0 bases and J by 6 bases; unmatched bases: 1. The CDR3 is made up of 14 amino acids. CDR3 nucleotide sequence: TGTGCCAGCAGTTACTCGACAGGGGCTCAGCCCCAGCATTTT. It yields the protein CASSYSTGAQPQHF.

The chain couples TRBV6-6 to TRBJ1-1; D unresolved. The CDR3 loop spans 13 amino acids. The germline V gene has CDR1 MNHNY and CDR2 SVGAGI (reference sequence). V gave up 2 bases and J gave up 5 bases, with 9 bases separating them. Here the CDR3 reads CASSYEGRTEAFF. The CDR3, as DNA: TGTGCCAGCAGTTACGAGGGTAGGACTGAAGCTTTCTTT.

The V call is TRBV4-1, the J call TRBJ2-5; 10 nucleotides agree with TRBD2. Germline V CDR1 and CDR2: MGHRA, YSYEKL. Losses at the gene ends were 2 bases for V and 4 bases for J; bases not matched to a gene: 7. This CDR3 has 16 residues. This CDR3 is CASSQNLAGVRETQYF. CDR3 sequence (DNA): TGCGCCAGCAGCCAAAACCTAGCGGGGGTTCGAGAGACCCAGTACTTC.

The V gene is TRBV18, the J gene TRBJ2-7, with D possibly being TRBD2 (6 bases). Deletions cut 1 base from V and 3 bases from J, with 13 bases between. CDR1 is KGHSH, CDR2 LQKENI, per germline. This CDR3 region has 15 residues. CDR3 loop: CASSPQAGPYYEQYF. The CDR3 DNA follows: TGTGCCAGCTCACCACAGGCGGGACCATACTACGAGCAGTACTTC. The full variable domain, completed using reference TRBV18 and TRBJ2-7, is NAGVMQNPRHLVRRRGQEARLRCSPMKGHSHVYWYRQLPEEGLKFMVYLQKENIIDESGMPKERFSAEFPKEGPSILRIQQVVRGDSAAYFCASSPQAGPYYEQYFGPGTRLTVT.

The rearrangement joins TRBV3-1 (or the pseudogene TRBV3-2) to TRBJ2-7; D unresolved. The V end was cut by 3 bases, the J end by 5 bases, with 8 bases between. The CDR3 totals 12 residues. The germline gives CDR1 LGHDT, CDR2 YNNKEL (reference sequence). The CDR3 DNA sequence: TGTGCCAGCAGCCATCGTTTCCACGAGCAGTACTTC. Protein: CASSHRFHEQYF.

This chain joins TRBV10-1 and TRBJ1-5; no firm D call. Germline assignment: CDR1 WNHNN and CDR2 SYGVQD (reference sequence). This CDR3 comprises 13 residues. Trimming took 3 bases from V and 4 from J, leaving 7 bases between them. The CDR3 DNA reads TGCGCCAGCAGTGACGGTGGTAATCAGCCCCAGCATTTT. Translated, it gives CASSDGGNQPQHF.